This entry concerns a single T cell receptor beta chain. The antigen remains unidentified. Together with a sample-barcoded 5' primer, a J-beta primer mix was included in a second PCR lasting roughly 6 to 12 cycles. TCRdb analysed the 5' RACE reads with MiXCR anew, one entry per CDR3 protein. This sample has about 640,000 distinct CDR3 sequences, with 58% found just once. The CDR3 runs to 12 residues. Germline CDR1 is SNHLY and CDR2 is FYNNEI. These data come from a study of blood T cells in healthy people across ages. Study-level findings and limits: TCR beta diversity correlated strongly with naive T cell percentage.

The V call is TRBV2, the J call TRBJ2-5; 11 nucleotides align to TRBD1. Judging by the DNA end, TRBJ2-7 fits better; the J call may be wrong. The sequence was obtained from a man aged 55 to 70 in good health. Sequenced material: blood. CDR3 sequence reads: CATGQGAYEQYF. CDR3 nucleotides: TGTGCCACCGGACAGGGGGCATACGAGCAGTACTTC.